This T cell receptor (beta chain) was captured in a study of glioma-infiltrating T cells after dendritic cell vaccination. Study background: Patients received three intradermal dendritic cell vaccine injections at biweekly intervals.

Amplification used 60 V beta primers and 13 J beta primers. The protocol was immunoSEQ multiplex PCR, while the TCRdb copy is restricted to in-frame clones and leaves out a portion. The data contain approximately 91,000 clones, around four fifths of them singletons. Stated time point: after dendritic cell vaccination, including at tumor progression/relapse. There are 14 residues in the CDR3. Germline lookup yields CDR1 MNHEY and CDR2 SMNVEV (reference sequence). Trimming stripped 2 bases from V and 5 bases from J, with 10 bases between. This clonotype originated in a human donor with glioblastoma. V usage is TRBV27 and J usage is TRBJ2-1, with D perhaps matching TRBD2 (6 bases). The sequencing here drew on blood, taken after dendritic cell vaccination. CDR3 protein: CASSLRETHNEQFF. In DNA, the CDR3 is TGTGCCAGCAGTTTACGGGAGACCCACAATGAGCAGTTCTTC.